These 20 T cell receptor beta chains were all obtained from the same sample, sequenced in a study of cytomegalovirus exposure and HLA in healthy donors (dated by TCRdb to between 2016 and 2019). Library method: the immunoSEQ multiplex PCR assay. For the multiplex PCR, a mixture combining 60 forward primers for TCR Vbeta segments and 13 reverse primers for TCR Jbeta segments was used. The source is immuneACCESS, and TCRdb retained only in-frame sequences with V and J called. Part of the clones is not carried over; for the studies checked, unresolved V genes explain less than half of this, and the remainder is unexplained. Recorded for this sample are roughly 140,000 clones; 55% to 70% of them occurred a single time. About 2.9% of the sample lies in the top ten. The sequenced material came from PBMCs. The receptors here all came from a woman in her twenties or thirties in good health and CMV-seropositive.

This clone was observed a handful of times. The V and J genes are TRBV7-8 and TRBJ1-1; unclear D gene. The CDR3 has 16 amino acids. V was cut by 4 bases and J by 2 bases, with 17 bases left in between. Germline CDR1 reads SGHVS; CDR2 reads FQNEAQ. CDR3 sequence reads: CASSSQNSAFNTEAFF. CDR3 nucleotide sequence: TGTGCCAGCAGCTCACAGAATTCCGCGTTTAACACTGAAGCTTTCTTT.

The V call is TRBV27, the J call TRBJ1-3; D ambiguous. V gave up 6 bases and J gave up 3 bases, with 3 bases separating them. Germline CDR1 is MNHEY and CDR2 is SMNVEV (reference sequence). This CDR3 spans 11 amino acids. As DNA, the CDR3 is TGTGCCAGCAGCCGTGGAAACACCATATATTTT. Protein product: CASSRGNTIYF.

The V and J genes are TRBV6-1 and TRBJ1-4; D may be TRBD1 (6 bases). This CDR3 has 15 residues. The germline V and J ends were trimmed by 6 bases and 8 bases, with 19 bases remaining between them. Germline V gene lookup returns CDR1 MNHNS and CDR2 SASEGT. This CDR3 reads CASRSLPGQYEKLFF. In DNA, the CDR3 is TGTGCCAGCAGATCCTTACCGGGACAATACGAAAAACTGTTTTTT.

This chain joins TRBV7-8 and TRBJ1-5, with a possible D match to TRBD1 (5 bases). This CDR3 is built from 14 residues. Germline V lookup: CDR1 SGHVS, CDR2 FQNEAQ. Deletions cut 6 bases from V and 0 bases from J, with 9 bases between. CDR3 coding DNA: TGTGCCAGCAGGTGGGACTATAGCAATCAGCCCCAGCATTTT. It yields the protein CASRWDYSNQPQHF. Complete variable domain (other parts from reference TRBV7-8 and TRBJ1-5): GAGVSQSPRYKVAKRGQDVALRCDPISGHVSLFWYQQALGQGPEFLTYFQNEAQLDKSGLPSDRFFAERPEGSVSTLKIQRTQQEDSAVYLCASRWDYSNQPQHFGDGTRLSIL.

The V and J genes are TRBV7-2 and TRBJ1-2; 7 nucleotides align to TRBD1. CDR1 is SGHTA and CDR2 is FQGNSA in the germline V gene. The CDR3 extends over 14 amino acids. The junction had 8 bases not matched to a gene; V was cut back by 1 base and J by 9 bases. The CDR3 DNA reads TGTGCCAGCAGCTTAGAAGGGGGCGCCTCTAGCTACACCTTC. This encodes CASSLEGGASSYTF. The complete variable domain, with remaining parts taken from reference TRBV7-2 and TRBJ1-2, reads GAGVSQSPSNKVTEKGKDVELRCDPISGHTALYWYRQSLGQGLEFLIYFQGNSAPDKSGLPSDRFSAERTGGSVSTLTIQRTQQEDSAVYLCASSLEGGASSYTFGSGTRLTVV.

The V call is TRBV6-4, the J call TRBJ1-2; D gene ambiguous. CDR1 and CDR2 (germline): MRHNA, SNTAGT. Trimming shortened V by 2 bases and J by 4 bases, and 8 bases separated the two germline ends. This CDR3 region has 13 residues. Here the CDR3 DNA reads TGTGCCAGCAGTGACGGTGGCAGCTATGGCTACACCTTC. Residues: CASSDGGSYGYTF.

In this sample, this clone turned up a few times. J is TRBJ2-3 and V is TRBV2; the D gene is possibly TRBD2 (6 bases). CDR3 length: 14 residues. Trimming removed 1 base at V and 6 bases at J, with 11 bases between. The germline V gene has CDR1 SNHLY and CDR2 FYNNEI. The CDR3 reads CASSEEGSGDTQYF. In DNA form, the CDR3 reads TGTGCCAGCAGTGAAGAAGGCAGCGGGGATACGCAGTATTTT.

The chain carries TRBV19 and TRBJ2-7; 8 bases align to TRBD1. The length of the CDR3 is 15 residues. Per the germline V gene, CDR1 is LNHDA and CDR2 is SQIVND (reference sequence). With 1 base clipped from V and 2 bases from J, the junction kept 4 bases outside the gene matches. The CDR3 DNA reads TGTGCCAGTAGTATAGGACAGGGGATACCCTACGAGCAGTACTTC. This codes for CASSIGQGIPYEQYF.

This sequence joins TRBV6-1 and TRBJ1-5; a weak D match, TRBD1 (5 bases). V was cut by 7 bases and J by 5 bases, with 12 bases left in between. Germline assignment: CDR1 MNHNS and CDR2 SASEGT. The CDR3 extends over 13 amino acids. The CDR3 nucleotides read TGTGCCAGCACCCCCGGGGGTGATCAGCCCCAGCATTTT. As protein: CASTPGGDQPQHF.

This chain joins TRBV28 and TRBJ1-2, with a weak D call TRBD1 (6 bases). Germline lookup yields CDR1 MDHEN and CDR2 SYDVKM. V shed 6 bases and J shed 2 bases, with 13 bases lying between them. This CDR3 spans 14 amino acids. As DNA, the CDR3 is TGTGCCAGCAGCCCCCCGGGGGGCAACTATGGCTACACCTTC. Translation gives CASSPPGGNYGYTF.

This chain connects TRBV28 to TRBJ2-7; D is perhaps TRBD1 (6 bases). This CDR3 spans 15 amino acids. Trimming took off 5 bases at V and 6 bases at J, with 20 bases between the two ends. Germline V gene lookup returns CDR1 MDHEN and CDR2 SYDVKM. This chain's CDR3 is CASSLLGARLGEQYF. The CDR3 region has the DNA TGTGCCAGCAGTCTATTGGGGGCCAGACTTGGCGAGCAGTACTTC. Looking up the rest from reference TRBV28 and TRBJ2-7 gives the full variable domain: DVKVTQSSRYLVKRTGEKVFLECVQDMDHENMFWYRQDPGLGLRLIYFSYDVKMKEKGDIPEGYSVSREKKERFSLILESASTNQTSMYLCASSLLGARLGEQYFGPGTRLTVT.

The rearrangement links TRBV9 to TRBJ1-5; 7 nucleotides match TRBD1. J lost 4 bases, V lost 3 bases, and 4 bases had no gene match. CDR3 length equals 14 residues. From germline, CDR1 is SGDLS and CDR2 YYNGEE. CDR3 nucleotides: TGTGCCAGCAGCGGAGGACAGGAAAATCAGCCCCAGCATTTT. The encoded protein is CASSGGQENQPQHF.

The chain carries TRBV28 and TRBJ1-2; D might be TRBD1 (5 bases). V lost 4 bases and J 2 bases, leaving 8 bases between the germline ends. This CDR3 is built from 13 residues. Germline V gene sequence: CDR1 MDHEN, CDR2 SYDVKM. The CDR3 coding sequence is TGTGCCAGCAGTTGGACACGCAACTATGGCTACACCTTC. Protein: CASSWTRNYGYTF.

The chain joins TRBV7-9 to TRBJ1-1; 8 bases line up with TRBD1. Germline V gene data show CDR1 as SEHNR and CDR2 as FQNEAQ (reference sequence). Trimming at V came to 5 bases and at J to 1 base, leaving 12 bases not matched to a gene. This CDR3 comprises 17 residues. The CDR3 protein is CASSPSPPGTGNTEAFF. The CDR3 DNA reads TGTGCCAGCAGCCCTAGCCCCCCCGGGACAGGGAACACTGAAGCTTTCTTT.

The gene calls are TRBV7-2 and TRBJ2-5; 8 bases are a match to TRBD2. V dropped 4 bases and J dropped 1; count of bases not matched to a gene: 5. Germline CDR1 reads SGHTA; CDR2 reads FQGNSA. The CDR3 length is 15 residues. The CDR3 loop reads CASSWVAGSQETQYF. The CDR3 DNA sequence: TGTGCCAGCAGCTGGGTAGCGGGAAGCCAAGAGACCCAGTACTTC.

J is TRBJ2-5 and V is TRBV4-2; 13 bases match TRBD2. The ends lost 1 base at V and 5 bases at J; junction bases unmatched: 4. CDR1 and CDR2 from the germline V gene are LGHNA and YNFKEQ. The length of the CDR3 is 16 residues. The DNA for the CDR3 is TGTGCCAGCAGCCAAGGGACTAGCGGGAGAGGGGAGACCCAGTACTTC. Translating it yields CASSQGTSGRGETQYF.

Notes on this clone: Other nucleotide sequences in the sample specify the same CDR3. DNA for the CDR3: TGTGCCAGCAGCCCCTGGAAGGGGGCTAATGAAAAACTGTTTTTT. Its translation: CASSPWKGANEKLFF. V usage is TRBV9 and J usage is TRBJ1-4; tentatively, D is TRBD1 (6 bases). The length of the CDR3 is 15 residues. The ends were cut back, 4 bases at V and 3 bases at J, with 13 bases in the middle. Looked up from germline, CDR1 is SGDLS and CDR2 is YYNGEE.

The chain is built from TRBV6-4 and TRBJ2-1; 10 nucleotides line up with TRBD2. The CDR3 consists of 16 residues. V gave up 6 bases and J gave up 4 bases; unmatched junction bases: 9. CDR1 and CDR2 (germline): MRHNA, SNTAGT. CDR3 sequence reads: CASRKSSGSGYNEQFF. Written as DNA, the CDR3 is TGTGCCAGCAGGAAATCTAGCGGGAGCGGGTACAATGAGCAGTTCTTC.

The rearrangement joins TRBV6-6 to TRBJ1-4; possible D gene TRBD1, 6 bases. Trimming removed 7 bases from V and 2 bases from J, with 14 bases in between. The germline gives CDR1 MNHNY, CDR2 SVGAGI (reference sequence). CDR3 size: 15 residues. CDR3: CASMAPQGTNEKLFF. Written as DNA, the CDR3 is TGTGCCAGCATGGCTCCTCAGGGGACTAATGAAAAACTGTTTTTT.

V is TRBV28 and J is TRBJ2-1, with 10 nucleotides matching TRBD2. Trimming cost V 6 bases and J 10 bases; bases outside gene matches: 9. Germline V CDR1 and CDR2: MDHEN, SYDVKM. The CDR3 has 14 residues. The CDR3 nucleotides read TGTGCCAGCAGCGAGCGGGGGGGTCTCATAGAGCAGTTCTTC. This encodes CASSERGGLIEQFF.